The 29 T cell receptor beta chains in this list originate from one sample, sequenced in a study of blood T cell repertoires in COVID-19. TCRdb's copy holds only in-frame clones and misses some; the assay was immunoSEQ multiplex PCR. The sample contains some 67,000 clones, 90% of which appear only once. The sequenced sample consisted of peripheral blood. These receptors all come from a woman aged 18-29 years with acute or convalescent COVID-19.

The gene calls are TRBV6-6 and TRBJ1-1; 7 positions agree with TRBD1. CDR1 is MNHNY and CDR2 is SVGAGI in the germline V gene (reference sequence). There are 14 residues in the CDR3. V lost 6 bases and J lost 0; bases outside the gene matches: 4. The CDR3 protein is CASRADRVNTEAFF. CDR3 DNA: TGTGCCAGCAGGGCCGACAGGGTGAACACTGAAGCTTTCTTT.

V and J are TRBV28 and TRBJ1-3; no definite D call. The V and J ends lost 3 bases and 0 bases respectively, with 9 bases between them. The CDR3 is made up of 15 amino acids. Looked up from germline, CDR1 is MDHEN and CDR2 is SYDVKM. In nucleotides, the CDR3 is TGTGCCAGCAGTTTGCGGGGAAACTCTGGAAACACCATATATTTT. It is translated as CASSLRGNSGNTIYF.

The chain has TRBV12-5 and TRBJ2-5; tentative D call: TRBD2 (5 bases). Trimming cost V 2 bases and J 4 bases, with 8 bases left between them. Germline CDR1 and CDR2: LGHNT and FRNRAP. The CDR3 sequence is 13 residues long. The CDR3 region is CASGLNSGETQYF. The CDR3 region has the DNA TGTGCTAGTGGTTTGAACAGCGGAGAGACCCAGTACTTC.

The gene calls are TRBV30 and TRBJ2-7; tentative D call: TRBD2 (6 bases). Trimming stripped 4 bases from V and 4 bases from J, with 17 bases between. The CDR3 runs 14 residues. Germline V CDR1 and CDR2: GTSNPN, SVGIG (reference sequence). CDR3 nucleotides: TGTGCCTGGACTCGGACGGGGGATGGTTACGAGCAGTACTTC. Translating gives CAWTRTGDGYEQYF.

This chain connects TRBV9 to TRBJ2-5, with TRBD2 identical over 8 bases. After removal of 4 bases from V and 4 bases from J, the junction contained 18 bases not matched to a gene. Germline lookup yields CDR1 SGDLS and CDR2 YYNGEE. The CDR3 is 18 amino acids. CDR3 in amino acids: CASSPNLAGTLGPETQYF. DNA of the CDR3: TGTGCCAGCAGCCCCAACCTAGCGGGCACCCTTGGGCCAGAGACCCAGTACTTC. The full variable domain, completed using reference TRBV9 and TRBJ2-5, is DSGVTQTPKHLITATGQRVTLRCSPRSGDLSVYWYQQSLDQGLQFLIQYYNGEERAKGNILERFSAQQFPDLHSELNLSSLELGDSALYFCASSPNLAGTLGPETQYFGPGTRLLVL.

The chain is built from TRBV4-2 and TRBJ1-1; 9 bases align to TRBD1. The germline V gene has CDR1 LGHNA and CDR2 YNFKEQ. There are 15 residues in the CDR3. V shed 3 bases, J shed 7 bases, and the junction held 9 bases outside the gene matches. CDR3 in amino acids: CASSQETGGSSEAFF. The CDR3 DNA reads TGTGCCAGCAGCCAGGAGACAGGGGGAAGTAGTGAAGCTTTCTTT.

The rearrangement links TRBV5-1 to TRBJ1-2; TRBD1 agrees at 9 bases. V lost 5 bases, J lost 8 bases, and 7 bases stayed unmatched. The CDR3 covers 13 residues. CDR1 and CDR2 (germline): SGHRS, YFSETQ. CDR3 in DNA: TGCGCCAGCAGATATGGACAGGGGACGGGCTACACCTTC. It specifies CASRYGQGTGYTF.

CDR3 region: CASRKTRGTEAFF. The CDR3, as DNA: TGTGCCAGCAGAAAAACCAGAGGGACTGAAGCTTTCTTT. The V call is TRBV6-5, the J call TRBJ1-1; D gene uncertain. The CDR3 contains 13 residues. V was pared by 6 bases and J by 5 bases, with 13 bases between. Germline CDR1 MNHEY, CDR2 SVGAGI.

This clone was seen a single time. The chain joins TRBV12-5 to TRBJ2-1; D is perhaps TRBD1 (6 bases). Trimming pared 5 bases from V and 4 bases from J, leaving 15 bases between. CDR1 is LGHNT, CDR2 FRNRAP, per germline. The CDR3 contains 15 residues. The CDR3 DNA sequence: TGTGCTAGTGGTAACAGGGACATTAGGTACAATGAGCAGTTCTTC. Encoded protein: CASGNRDIRYNEQFF. The full variable domain, in which reference TRBV12-5 and TRBJ2-1 provide the parts outside the CDR3, is DARVTQTPRHKVTEMGQEVTMRCQPILGHNTVFWYRQTMMQGLELLAYFRNRAPLDDSGMPKDRFSAEMPDATLATLKIQPSEPRDSAVYFCASGNRDIRYNEQFFGPGTRLTVL.

The V gene is TRBV6-2 or TRBV6-3, the J gene TRBJ2-3; D is unclear. This CDR3 comprises 16 residues. V was shortened by 2 bases and J by 0 bases, with 12 bases between the two germline ends. From germline, CDR1 is MNHEY and CDR2 SVGEGT. The CDR3 region has the DNA TGTGCCAGCAGTTACGGTACTAACCCTAGCACAGATACGCAGTATTTT. Amino acids: CASSYGTNPSTDTQYF.

The chain employs TRBV7-2 and TRBJ2-1; TRBD2 aligns across 11 bases. This CDR3 contains 17 residues. Germline CDR1 is SGHTA and CDR2 is FQGNSA. V lost 0 bases, J lost 7 bases, and 8 bases stayed unmatched. This chain's CDR3 is CASSLAPTSGRQNEQFF. CDR3 nucleotides: TGTGCCAGCAGCTTAGCGCCAACTAGCGGGAGACAGAATGAGCAGTTCTTC.

The chain employs TRBV5-1 and TRBJ2-7, with 8 nucleotides matching TRBD2. V was pared by 0 bases and J by 5 bases, with 13 bases of the junction left unmatched. The germline gives CDR1 SGHRS, CDR2 YFSETQ. CDR3 size: 17 residues. The CDR3 coding sequence is TGCGCCAGCAGCTTGGATTCTCAGGTAGCGGGACCCCACGAGCAGTACTTC. As protein: CASSLDSQVAGPHEQYF.

The genes are TRBV30 and TRBJ2-7; 8 bases fit TRBD1. V was pared by 3 bases and J by 9 bases, with 13 bases of the junction left unmatched. CDR1 and CDR2 from the germline V gene are GTSNPN and SVGIG (reference sequence). The CDR3 has 14 residues. The chain's CDR3 is CAWSPGQVALGQYF. In DNA, the CDR3 is TGTGCCTGGAGCCCGGGACAGGTAGCCCTAGGGCAGTACTTC.

The genes are TRBV2 and TRBJ1-5, with D perhaps TRBD1 (6 bases). Germline loops: CDR1 SNHLY, CDR2 FYNNEI. CDR3 length: 14 residues. V dropped 7 bases and J dropped 3 bases, with 13 bases sitting between them. The CDR3 nucleotides are TGTGCCAGCAACGACAGGAAAGCCAATCAGCCCCAGCATTTT. It encodes CASNDRKANQPQHF. The variable domain in full, with the rest retrieved from reference TRBV2 and TRBJ1-5, is EPEVTQTPSHQVTQMGQEVILRCVPISNHLYFYWYRQILGQKVEFLVSFYNNEISEKSEIFDDQFSVERPDGSNFTLKIRSTKLEDSAMYFCASNDRKANQPQHFGDGTRLSIL.

The table lists this clone with a count of one. The chain recombines TRBV19 with TRBJ2-1; maybe TRBD2 (5 bases). Germline loops: CDR1 LNHDA, CDR2 SQIVND (reference sequence). This CDR3 has 14 amino acids. V lost 1 base to trimming and J lost 8 bases, with 12 bases between them. CDR3 residues: CASSIGRLGDEQFF. As DNA, the CDR3 is TGTGCCAGTAGTATAGGGCGGTTGGGAGATGAGCAGTTCTTC.

V and J are TRBV11-2 and TRBJ2-6; TRBD2 is a possible D gene (6 bases). Trimming stripped 2 bases from V and 0 bases from J, with 14 bases between. Germline loops: CDR1 SGHAT, CDR2 FQNNGV. The CDR3 loop spans 18 amino acids. The CDR3 protein is CASSLPTGVLSGANVLTF. For the CDR3, the DNA is TGTGCCAGCAGCTTACCGACGGGGGTCCTCTCTGGGGCCAACGTCCTGACTTTC. The entire variable domain, with the rest obtained from reference TRBV11-2 and TRBJ2-6, is as follows: EAGVAQSPRYKIIEKRQSVAFWCNPISGHATLYWYQQILGQGPKLLIQFQNNGVVDDSQLPKDRFSAERLKGVDSTLKIQPAKLEDSAVYLCASSLPTGVLSGANVLTFGAGSRLTVL.

This CDR3 is CASSIVLAATDTQYF. Here the CDR3 DNA reads TGTGCCAGTAGTATAGTTCTAGCAGCCACAGATACGCAGTATTTT. V and J are TRBV19 and TRBJ2-3; D may be TRBD2 (5 bases). The CDR3 is 15 residues long. Germline CDR1 is LNHDA and CDR2 is SQIVND (reference sequence). V was clipped by 1 base and J by 2 bases, with 10 bases between them.

The chain employs TRBV6-6 and TRBJ1-2, with TRBD1 identical over 7 bases. Germline assignment: CDR1 MNHNY and CDR2 SVGAGI (reference sequence). Trimming at V came to 5 bases and at J to 2 bases, leaving 2 bases not matched to a gene. CDR3 length: 13 residues. DNA of the CDR3: TGTGCCAGCAGTCCGACAGGGAACTATGGCTACACCTTC. Protein product: CASSPTGNYGYTF.

This clone was seen a handful of times. V is TRBV29-1 and J is TRBJ1-2; 7 positions agree with TRBD1. V lost 4 bases, J lost 8 bases, and 4 bases stayed unmatched. The CDR3 contains 11 residues. Germline-derived CDR1 and CDR2 are SQVTM and ANQGSEA. The CDR3 DNA follows: TGCAGCGTTGGAGGGGGCTCGGGCTACACCTTC. This encodes CSVGGGSGYTF. The whole variable domain, remainder taken from reference TRBV29-1 and TRBJ1-2, is SAVISQKPSRDICQRGTSLTIQCQVDSQVTMMFWYRQQPGQSLTLIATANQGSEATYESGFVIDKFPISRPNLTFSTLTVSNMSPEDSSIYLCSVGGGSGYTFGSGTRLTVV.

This clone was observed once. The rearrangement joins TRBV4-1 to TRBJ1-4; D is perhaps TRBD1 (6 bases). The V gene's germline CDR1 is MGHRA and CDR2 YSYEKL. The CDR3 sequence is 15 residues long. V lost 2 bases to trimming and J lost 5 bases, with 12 bases between them. As DNA, the CDR3 is TGCGCCAGCAGCCAAACCAGGACAGAGAATGAAAAACTGTTTTTT. Its translation is CASSQTRTENEKLFF.

This rearrangement joins TRBV4-1 to TRBJ1-3; D not resolved. With 1 base removed from V and 3 bases from J, the gap between germline ends came to 13 bases. The CDR3 sequence is 16 residues long. The germline CDR1 and CDR2 sequences are MGHRA and YSYEKL. CDR3 bases: TGCGCCAGCAGCCAAGTTGGGCGGGTCCGTGGAAACACCATATATTTT. Protein sequence: CASSQVGRVRGNTIYF.

This clone was picked up one time. The chain combines TRBV28 with TRBJ1-1; possible D gene TRBD1, 5 bases. CDR3 length: 11 residues. Germline V gene data show CDR1 as MDHEN and CDR2 as SYDVKM. V was cut by 3 bases and J by 6 bases, with 5 bases left in between. DNA of the CDR3: TGTGCCAGCAGTTTGGGGCCTGAAGCTTTCTTT. Translation: CASSLGPEAFF.

The rearrangement joins TRBV10-2 to TRBJ2-7; the match to TRBD2 covers 14 bases. Germline values: CDR1 WSHSY, CDR2 SAAADI. V was pared by 6 bases and J by 6 bases, with 1 base of the junction left unmatched. The CDR3 length is 13 residues. In nucleotides, the CDR3 is TGCGCCAGCAGCGGGACTAGCGGGAGCGAGCAGTACTTC. Translated, it gives CASSGTSGSEQYF.

The chain uses TRBV5-1 and TRBJ1-1, with D perhaps matching TRBD1 (6 bases). V lost 4 bases, J lost 1 base, and 11 bases lay in between. CDR1 is SGHRS and CDR2 is YFSETQ in the germline V gene. This CDR3 contains 14 residues. The CDR3 nucleotides read TGCGCCAGCAGCGATGACAGGACGAACACTGAAGCTTTCTTT. This gives the protein CASSDDRTNTEAFF.

This rearrangement joins TRBV30 to TRBJ2-2; D is undetermined. CDR1 is GTSNPN and CDR2 is SVGIG in the germline V gene (reference sequence). V lost 2 bases and J lost 7, with 5 bases in between. The CDR3 has 11 amino acids. The CDR3 protein is CAWSTGGELFF. CDR3 nucleotide sequence: TGTGCCTGGAGTACCGGCGGGGAGCTGTTTTTT.

A single count supports this clone. The CDR3 nucleotides are TGTGCCAGCAGCCCGACCACAGGGGGCGATGGCTACACCTTC. The encoded protein is CASSPTTGGDGYTF. This chain joins TRBV5-5 and TRBJ1-2, with 9 bases that match TRBD1. The CDR3 is 14 residues long. CDR1 and CDR2 (germline): SGHKS, YYEKEE (reference sequence). J lost 6 bases, V lost 4 bases, and 7 bases had no gene match.

The chain recombines TRBV20-1 with TRBJ2-5; D perhaps matches TRBD1 (6 bases). Trimming left V 3 bases short and J 5 bases short, with 22 bases between. CDR1 and CDR2 (germline): DFQATT, SNEGSKA (reference sequence). The CDR3 runs to 16 residues. This CDR3 is CSASSTGTTRRETQYF. For the CDR3, the DNA is TGCAGTGCTAGTTCCACCGGGACAACCCGAAGGGAGACCCAGTACTTC.

The chain employs TRBV5-5 and TRBJ2-5, with a weak D call TRBD2 (6 bases). V lost 5 bases to trimming and J lost 3 bases, with 17 bases between them. The germline CDR1 and CDR2 sequences are SGHKS and YYEKEE (reference sequence). The CDR3 length is 15 residues. The CDR3 loop is CASRYHLGGEETQYF. The CDR3 DNA reads TGTGCCAGCAGATATCATCTAGGCGGGGAAGAGACCCAGTACTTC.

The rearrangement joins TRBV28 to TRBJ1-1, with D perhaps TRBD1 (5 bases). The CDR3 runs 16 residues. Germline V gene lookup returns CDR1 MDHEN and CDR2 SYDVKM. Deletions cut 2 bases from V and 0 bases from J, with 13 bases between. The CDR3 sequence: CASSLILSGLNTEAFF. CDR3 DNA sequence: TGTGCCAGCAGTTTAATCTTGTCAGGGCTGAACACTGAAGCTTTCTTT.